This entry features one T cell receptor beta chain sequence. With 10 bases removed from V and 10 bases from J, the gap between germline ends came to 23 bases. Germline CDR1 MNHNY, CDR2 SVGAGI (reference sequence). This CDR3 is built from 14 residues. A second roughly 7 to 11 cycle PCR used barcoded and J-beta primers. TCRdb reanalysed the 5' RACE reads using MiXCR and keeps one entry per CDR3 protein. This table holds some 780,000 distinct CDR3 sequences, approximately 53% found once. This sample is drawn from a study of blood T cells in healthy people across ages. Peripheral blood, roughly 9.1 milliliters per donor, was collected.

Sequencing was performed on blood. This sequence originates from a middle-aged man in good health. The chain is built from TRBV6-6 and TRBJ2-4; TRBD2 is a possible D gene (5 bases). The CDR3 coding sequence is TGTGCCACCGCACTAGATCCAACCACGGGAATTCAGTACTTC. It specifies CATALDPTTGIQYF.